The next 31 T cell receptor beta chains were all read from a single sample in a study of cytomegalovirus exposure and HLA in healthy donors. PCR used 60 Vbeta primers and 13 Jbeta primers. Repertoires were generated with immunoSEQ multiplex PCR, while TCRdb's copy carries only in-frame clones and drops some. Of about 160,000 clones in the sample, roughly 80% are singletons; the top ten hold 1% to 1.5%. Sequencing was performed on PBMCs. The receptors come from a man in his fifties or sixties in good health and CMV-seropositive.

V is TRBV6-5 and J is TRBJ2-1; 7 bases are a match to TRBD2. Trimming took 4 bases from V and 6 from J; bases not matched to a gene: 12. This CDR3 is 16 amino acids long. Germline V gene data show CDR1 as MNHEY and CDR2 as SVGAGI. The CDR3 reads CASSLGAGAASNEQFF. CDR3 DNA: TGTGCCAGCAGTTTAGGCGCGGGAGCCGCCTCCAATGAGCAGTTCTTC.

The CDR3 spells CATSRDSAYEQYF. The CDR3 DNA reads TGTGCCACCAGCAGAGATTCAGCCTACGAGCAGTACTTC. The chain employs TRBV15 and TRBJ2-7, with D unclear. V gave up 0 bases and J gave up 2 bases, with 5 bases separating them. The CDR3 runs to 13 residues. Germline V gene sequence: CDR1 LNHNV, CDR2 YYDKDF (reference sequence). Filled out from reference TRBV15 and TRBJ2-7, the complete variable domain reads DAMVIQNPRYQVTQFGKPVTLSCSQTLNHNVMYWYQQKSSQAPKLLFHYYDKDFNNEADTPDNFQSRRPNTSFCFLDIRSPGLGDTAMYLCATSRDSAYEQYFGPGTRLTVT.

Points on this clone: A junction end diverges from the germline sequence, so it may reflect a read error. The chain carries TRBV13 and TRBJ1-1, with D possibly being TRBD1 (6 bases). The CDR3 loop spans 15 amino acids. The germline CDR1 and CDR2 sequences are PRHDT and FYEKMQ (reference sequence). The CDR3 region is CASSLGPPRDTEVFF. CDR3 DNA: TGTGCCAGCAGCTTAGGCCCTCCAAGGGACACTGAAGTTTTCTTT.

V usage is TRBV5-1 and J usage is TRBJ1-5, with 7 bases identical to TRBD1. The V gene's germline CDR1 is SGHRS and CDR2 YFSETQ. The junction had 9 bases not matched to a gene; V was cut back by 2 bases and J by 1 base. This CDR3 has 17 residues. The CDR3 DNA is TGCGCCAGCAGCTTCGGCCCTTACAGGGGAAGCAATCAGCCCCAGCATTTT. This sequence encodes CASSFGPYRGSNQPQHF.

This sequence joins TRBV7-5 and TRBJ2-7; the tabulated D call, TRBD2, remains unverified against the DNA. TRBV7-5 constitutes a pseudogene. The CDR3 runs to 17 residues. The CDR3 DNA is TGTGCCAGAAGCTTAGCACCCTGCAGCGCCAAAGGCTACGAGCAGTACTTC. It specifies CARSLAPCSAKGYEQYF.

The chain combines TRBV29-1 with TRBJ2-5; D is perhaps TRBD1 (5 bases). The CDR3 extends over 12 amino acids. CDR1 and CDR2 from the germline V gene are SQVTM and ANQGSEA. The CDR3 reads CKGPGWGETQYF. The CDR3 coding sequence is TGCAAGGGGCCCGGGTGGGGAGAGACCCAGTACTTC.

The rearrangement uses TRBV5-1 and TRBJ2-2; 11 bases map to TRBD2. V was pared by 7 bases and J by 5 bases, with 4 bases of the junction left unmatched. The CDR3 has 14 residues. Germline V gene sequence: CDR1 SGHRS, CDR2 YFSETQ. The CDR3 loop is CASSGLAGTGELFF. In nucleotides, the CDR3 is TGCGCCAGCTCTGGACTAGCGGGTACCGGGGAGCTGTTTTTT.

The chain employs TRBV9 and TRBJ1-2, with 9 bases aligning to TRBD1. The junction had 10 bases not matched to a gene; V was cut back by 5 bases and J by 8 bases. The germline CDR1 and CDR2 sequences are SGDLS and YYNGEE. This CDR3 has 14 amino acids. CDR3 sequence: CASSAGQGVGGYTF. CDR3 DNA sequence: TGTGCCAGCAGTGCGGGACAGGGCGTGGGGGGCTACACCTTC.

This clone was seen only a few times. The CDR3 protein is CASSFRTGNSPLHF. In nucleotides, the CDR3 is TGTGCCAGCAGTTTCCGGACAGGGAACTCACCCCTCCACTTT. The chain employs TRBV28 and TRBJ1-6; 8 bases fit TRBD1. From germline, CDR1 is MDHEN and CDR2 SYDVKM. This CDR3 is 14 amino acids long. V was pared by 3 bases and J by 10 bases, with 5 bases of the junction left unmatched.

This clone was seen a few times. This chain connects TRBV9 to TRBJ2-1; 8 nucleotides match TRBD1. The V gene end was trimmed by 0 bases and the J gene end by 7 bases; junction bases not matched to a gene: 12. Germline V lookup: CDR1 SGDLS, CDR2 YYNGEE. This CDR3 comprises 17 residues. CDR3 nucleotides: TGTGCCAGCAGCGTAGCCCCCCCAGGGGGCACTAGGAATGAGCAGTTCTTC. Protein product: CASSVAPPGGTRNEQFF. The complete variable domain, with remaining parts taken from reference TRBV9 and TRBJ2-1, reads DSGVTQTPKHLITATGQRVTLRCSPRSGDLSVYWYQQSLDQGLQFLIQYYNGEERAKGNILERFSAQQFPDLHSELNLSSLELGDSALYFCASSVAPPGGTRNEQFFGPGTRLTVL.

The rearrangement uses TRBV28 and TRBJ2-7, with TRBD2 as a possible D gene (6 bases). The CDR3 loop spans 14 amino acids. CDR1 is MDHEN, CDR2 SYDVKM, per germline. Trimming stripped 3 bases from V and 0 bases from J, with 9 bases between. Here the CDR3 reads CASSFGGISYEQYF. The DNA for the CDR3 is TGTGCCAGCAGTTTTGGCGGGATCTCCTACGAGCAGTACTTC.

The CDR3 here is CATSYRGTEAFF. The CDR3, as DNA: TGTGCCACCAGTTACCGGGGCACTGAAGCTTTCTTT. The chain is built from TRBV15 and TRBJ1-1; D is ambiguous. With 6 bases removed from V and 4 bases from J, the gap between germline ends came to 9 bases. The V gene's germline CDR1 is LNHNV and CDR2 YYDKDF (reference sequence). The CDR3 runs to 12 residues.

The sample holds a few counts of this clone. This chain connects TRBV25-1 to TRBJ1-4; tentative D call: TRBD1 (6 bases). V was trimmed by 6 bases and J by 3 bases, leaving 17 bases between them. Germline CDR1 reads MGHDK; CDR2 reads SYGVNS. This CDR3 is built from 16 residues. CDR3 sequence: CASSYDRRGANEKLFF. The CDR3 coding sequence is TGTGCCAGCAGCTACGACAGGCGGGGGGCTAATGAAAAACTGTTTTTT.

The gene calls are TRBV4-1 and TRBJ2-1; a possible D gene is TRBD2 (5 bases). This CDR3 comprises 15 residues. Germline assignment: CDR1 MGHRA and CDR2 YSYEKL. The V end was cut by 1 base, the J end by 4 bases, with 11 bases between. DNA for the CDR3: TGCGCCAGCAGCCAAGTACTAGTTCTTTACAATGAGCAGTTCTTC. Translating gives CASSQVLVLYNEQFF.

The V and J genes are TRBV28 and TRBJ2-2, with D unresolved. CDR1 and CDR2 from the germline V gene are MDHEN and SYDVKM. V lost 6 bases and J 5 bases, leaving 10 bases between the germline ends. The CDR3 is made up of 13 amino acids. DNA for the CDR3: TGTGCCAGCAGCACAACCTTAACCGGGGAGCTGTTTTTT. Its translation is CASSTTLTGELFF.

The CDR3 DNA reads as TGTGCCAGCAGCTTAAGGGAGCGGGGGTCTACAGATACGCAGTATTTT. It codes for CASSLRERGSTDTQYF. The chain carries TRBV7-9 and TRBJ2-3; 8 bases are a match to TRBD2. V lost 2 bases, J lost 3 bases, and 7 bases stayed unmatched. CDR3 length: 16 residues. CDR1 is SEHNR, CDR2 FQNEAQ, per germline (reference sequence).

The chain joins TRBV5-8 to TRBJ2-7, with 10 nucleotides matching TRBD2. There are 15 residues in the CDR3. Germline lookup yields CDR1 SGHTS and CDR2 YDEGEE. Unmatched junction bases numbered 4, after V lost 1 base and J lost 3 bases. As DNA, the CDR3 is TGTGCCAGCAGCTTGAAGGGACTAGCGATCTACGAGCAGTACTTC. It translates to CASSLKGLAIYEQYF.

This clone was seen only a few times. The genes are TRBV25-1 and TRBJ2-7, with D hard to call. The CDR3 spans 14 residues. Per germline, CDR1 MGHDK and CDR2 SYGVNS. The V end was cut by 2 bases, the J end by 5 bases, with 13 bases between. The CDR3 DNA sequence: TGTGCCAGCAGTGAAGGGCCAACATCCCACGAGCAGTACTTC. Translated, it gives CASSEGPTSHEQYF.

V is TRBV5-1 and J is TRBJ2-3, with TRBD2 as a possible D gene (5 bases). Looked up from germline, CDR1 is SGHRS and CDR2 is YFSETQ. This CDR3 region has 19 residues. V was cut by 3 bases and J by 7 bases, with 30 bases left in between. DNA of the CDR3: TGCGCCAGCAGCTCACTGAAGAGCAGTGGAGGAGCCGGAGCACATACGCAGTATTTT. The encoded protein is CASSSLKSSGGAGAHTQYF.

V usage is TRBV30 and J usage is TRBJ2-3; TRBD2 aligns across 7 bases. Trimming took 3 bases from V and 3 from J; bases not matched to a gene: 9. This CDR3 contains 15 residues. The germline gives CDR1 GTSNPN, CDR2 SVGIG (reference sequence). The CDR3 sequence: CAWRGWGGETDTQYF. CDR3 DNA: TGTGCCTGGAGGGGTTGGGGAGGGGAAACAGATACGCAGTATTTT.

The V gene is TRBV30, the J gene TRBJ1-2; the match to TRBD1 covers 8 bases. The V gene end was trimmed by 2 bases and the J gene end by 4 bases; junction bases not matched to a gene: 9. The CDR3 loop spans 15 amino acids. Germline V gene sequence: CDR1 GTSNPN, CDR2 SVGIG (reference sequence). CDR3 amino acids: CAWSPLDREGYGYTF. The CDR3, as DNA: TGTGCCTGGAGTCCCTTGGACAGGGAGGGCTATGGCTACACCTTC. Supplemented by reference TRBV30 and TRBJ1-2, the full variable domain reads SQTIHQWPATLVQPVGSPLSLECTVEGTSNPNLYWYRQAAGRGLQLLFYSVGIGQISSEVPQNLSASRPQDRQFILSSKKLLLSDSGFYLCAWSPLDREGYGYTFGSGTRLTVV.

The chain combines TRBV5-1 with TRBJ2-1; 7 bases agree with TRBD2. The CDR3 loop spans 13 amino acids. In germline, CDR1 is SGHRS, CDR2 YFSETQ. Trimming cost V 0 bases and J 9 bases; bases outside gene matches: 3. The CDR3 loop is CASSLEIAGEQFF. The DNA of the CDR3 is TGCGCCAGCAGCTTGGAAATAGCGGGTGAGCAGTTCTTC.

In its sample, this clone ranks as medium-sized. The chain is built from TRBV4-3 and TRBJ1-2; D remains unclear. The CDR3 has 13 amino acids. Looked up from germline, CDR1 is LGHNA and CDR2 is YSLEER. Trimming pared 0 bases from V and 8 bases from J, leaving 10 bases between. The chain's CDR3 is CASSQESGGGYTF. DNA of the CDR3: TGCGCCAGCAGCCAAGAGTCGGGAGGAGGCTACACCTTC.

This chain links TRBV5-1 with TRBJ1-5; TRBD1 is a possible D gene (5 bases). Germline V gives CDR1 SGHRS, CDR2 YFSETQ. CDR3 length equals 15 residues. Trimming pared 0 bases from V and 6 bases from J, leaving 13 bases between. The CDR3 region is CASSLVGPEVQPQHF. As DNA, the CDR3 is TGCGCCAGCAGCTTGGTGGGGCCGGAAGTTCAGCCCCAGCATTTT.

V is TRBV7-9 and J is TRBJ2-6, with unresolved D. Germline CDR1 and CDR2: SEHNR and FQNEAQ (reference sequence). This CDR3 contains 17 residues. The germline V and J ends were trimmed by 6 bases and 1 base, with 16 bases remaining between them. The CDR3 sequence: CASSLWPEESGANVLTF. CDR3 in DNA: TGTGCCAGCAGTTTATGGCCCGAGGAGTCTGGGGCCAACGTCCTGACTTTC.

The V call is TRBV28, the J call TRBJ1-2; 7 bases map to TRBD1. Germline lookup yields CDR1 MDHEN and CDR2 SYDVKM. The CDR3 spans 14 residues. J lost 2 bases, V lost 5 bases, and 5 bases had no gene match. The CDR3 nucleotides are TGTGCCAGCAGTATCCGGACAGGCAACTATGGCTACACCTTC. Its protein product is CASSIRTGNYGYTF.

The V and J genes are TRBV9 and TRBJ1-2, with TRBD1 matching over 7 bases. After removal of 4 bases from V and 5 bases from J, the junction contained 14 bases not matched to a gene. CDR1 SGDLS and CDR2 YYNGEE come from the germline V gene. The CDR3 spans 16 residues. CDR3 protein: CASSPSDRQGVYGYTF. In nucleotides, the CDR3 is TGTGCCAGCAGCCCCAGCGACCGACAGGGAGTTTATGGCTACACCTTC.

This clone has just a few counts. The chain links TRBV9 to TRBJ1-1; 9 bases match TRBD1. Per germline, CDR1 SGDLS and CDR2 YYNGEE. The CDR3 is 19 residues long. Germline trimming cut 0 bases from V and 5 bases from J; bases unmatched to any gene: 17. The CDR3 coding sequence is TGTGCCAGCAGCGTAGATGTTTTGACGAGAGACAGGGGGATAACTGAAGCTTTCTTT. Its translation: CASSVDVLTRDRGITEAFF.

The chain joins TRBV19 to TRBJ2-3; no clear D. CDR1 is LNHDA and CDR2 is SQIVND in the germline V gene (reference sequence). The CDR3 loop spans 12 amino acids. Trimming took 5 bases from V and 6 from J, leaving 9 bases between them. CDR3 in DNA: TGTGCCAGTAGTCCCTATGCGGATACGCAGTATTTT. This translates into CASSPYADTQYF. Complete variable domain (other parts from reference TRBV19 and TRBJ2-3): DGGITQSPKYLFRKEGQNVTLSCEQNLNHDAMYWYRQDPGQGLRLIYYSQIVNDFQKGDIAEGYSVSREKKESFPLTVTSAQKNPTAFYLCASSPYADTQYFGPGTRLTVL.

This chain joins TRBV5-1 and TRBJ1-3; 9 bases are shared with TRBD1. This CDR3 has 18 amino acids. Trimming removed 0 bases from V and 0 bases from J; junction bases left unmatched: 7. CDR1 and CDR2 (germline): SGHRS, YFSETQ. Here the CDR3 DNA reads TGCGCCAGCAGCTTGGGGGGACAGGGTATTATCTCTGGAAACACCATATATTTT. It is translated as CASSLGGQGIISGNTIYF.

The chain links TRBV7-5 to TRBJ2-5; the D call TRBD2 from the table was never checked on the DNA. TRBV7-5 is labeled a pseudogene. The CDR3 has 12 residues. The CDR3 DNA reads as TGTGCCAGATCACCCACCGGGGGGGCCCAGTACTTC. This codes for CARSPTGGAQYF.